A single T cell receptor (beta chain) is shown here with its context. The time point: cycle 4 day 1 (C4D1), after more than five weeks of nivolumab. Exposure to brentuximab vedotin varied, and each patient had relapsed following autologous stem cell transplantation. Patients' outcomes at their best amounted to complete response, partial response or progressive disease. Data came from immunoSEQ multiplex PCR; TCRdb stores just in-frame clones and leaves some out. The data show 23,000 or so clones, around 84% seen once. This sample was taken from a study of PD-1 blockade in classical Hodgkin lymphoma. The V gene's germline CDR1 is KGHSH and CDR2 LQKENI. V dropped 3 bases and J dropped 2 bases, with 10 bases sitting between them. The CDR3 runs 14 residues.

The clonotype originates from a human donor with classical Hodgkin lymphoma. The input for sequencing was peripheral blood mononuclear cells (PBMCs), taken before the fourth cycle of nivolumab. The chain uses TRBV18 and TRBJ1-1, with D maybe TRBD1 (5 bases). The CDR3 is CASSPLGLNTEAFF. The DNA for the CDR3 is TGTGCCAGCTCACCGTTGGGACTAAACACTGAAGCTTTCTTT.